This entry is about one TCR beta chain. The sample originates from a study of sequential checkpoint blockade in melanoma. Study-level information: Patients were randomized 1:1 to nivolumab-then-ipilimumab or ipilimumab-then-nivolumab first-line.

Libraries were prepared by immunoSEQ multiplex PCR; TCRdb keeps only in-frame clonotypes and omits some of them. This sample has approximately 8,200 clones, with 50% to 75% found just once. This sample's treatment: randomized to nivolumab then ipilimumab (arm A) or the reverse (arm B). Patients had received no earlier DNA-damaging chemotherapy. Live CD3+CD8+ CD19− CD56− cells were sorted from PBMCs. This clonotype originated in a human donor with melanoma. The sample consisted of CD8+ T cells sorted from blood (inferred from file names), taken from a patient given nivolumab and ipilimumab in sequence.

CDR3 residues: CAIRSSGESYEQYF. CDR3 nucleotides: TGTGCCATCAGGTCTAGCGGGGAGTCCTACGAGCAGTACTTC. V is TRBV10-3 and J is TRBJ2-7, with 9 bases that match TRBD2. CDR1 and CDR2 from the germline V gene are ENHRY and SYGVKD. V trimming: 6 bases; J trimming: 1 base; junction bases outside the gene matches: 4. CDR3 length: 14 residues.